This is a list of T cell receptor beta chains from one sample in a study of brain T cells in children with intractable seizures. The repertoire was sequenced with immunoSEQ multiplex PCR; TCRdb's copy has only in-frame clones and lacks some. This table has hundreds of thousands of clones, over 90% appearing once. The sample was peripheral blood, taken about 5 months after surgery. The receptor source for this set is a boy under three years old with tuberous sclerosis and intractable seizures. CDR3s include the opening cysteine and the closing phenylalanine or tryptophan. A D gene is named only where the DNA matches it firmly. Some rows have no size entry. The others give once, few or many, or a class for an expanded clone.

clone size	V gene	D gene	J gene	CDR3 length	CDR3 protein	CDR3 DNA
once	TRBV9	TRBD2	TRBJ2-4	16	CASSVLAGETKNIQYF	TGTGCCAGCAGCGTACTAGCGGGGGAAACTAAAAACATTCAGTACTTC
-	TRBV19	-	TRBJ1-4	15	CASTTPSRSNEKLFF	TGTGCCAGTACCACCCCCAGCCGTTCCAATGAAAAACTGTTTTTT
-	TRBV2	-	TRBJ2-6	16	CASSSRAATGANVLTF	TGTGCCAGCAGTTCTAGGGCGGCGACTGGGGCCAACGTCCTGACTTTC
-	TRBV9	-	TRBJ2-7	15	CASSVGTSKAYEQYF	TGTGCCAGCAGCGTTGGGACAAGTAAGGCCTACGAGCAGTACTTC
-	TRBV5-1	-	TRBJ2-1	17	CASSLFIGGTEYNEQFF	TGCGCCAGCAGCTTGTTTATTGGGGGGACAGAGTACAATGAGCAGTTCTTC
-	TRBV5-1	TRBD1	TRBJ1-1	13	CASRQGAVTEAFF	TGCGCCAGCAGACAGGGGGCGGTTACTGAAGCTTTCTTT
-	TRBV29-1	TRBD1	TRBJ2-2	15	CSVETGTARTGELFF	TGCAGCGTTGAAACCGGGACAGCGAGGACCGGGGAGCTGTTTTTT
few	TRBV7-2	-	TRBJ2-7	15	CASSYGGRRSYEQYF	TGTGCCAGCAGCTATGGAGGCAGGAGATCCTACGAGCAGTACTTC
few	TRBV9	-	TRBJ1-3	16	CASSVAMQGNGNTIYF	TGTGCCAGCAGCGTAGCAATGCAGGGCAATGGAAACACCATATATTTT
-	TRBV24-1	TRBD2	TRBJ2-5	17	CATSDLQGGRSMETQYF	TGTGCCACCAGTGATTTGCAAGGCGGGAGGTCTATGGAGACCCAGTACTTC
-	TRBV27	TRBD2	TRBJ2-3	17	CASSLSSSGTSQGTQYF	TGTGCCAGCAGTTTATCCTCTAGCGGGACCTCACAAGGTACGCAGTATTTT
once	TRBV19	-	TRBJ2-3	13	CASSTTVTDTQYF	TGTGCCAGTAGTACGACAGTCACAGATACGCAGTATTTT
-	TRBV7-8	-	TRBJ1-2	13	CASSFGGGNGYTF	TGTGCCAGCAGCTTTGGTGGGGGCAACGGCTACACCTTC
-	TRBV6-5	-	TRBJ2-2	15	CASSPGQLWAGELFF	TGTGCCAGCAGTCCAGGACAGCTATGGGCCGGGGAGCTGTTTTTT
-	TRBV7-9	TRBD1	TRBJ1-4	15	CASSPDTGGREKLFF	TGTGCCAGCAGTCCAGATACAGGGGGCCGTGAAAAACTGTTTTTT
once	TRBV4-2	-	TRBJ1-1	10	CASSQGEAFF	TGTGCCAGCAGCCAAGGGGAAGCTTTCTTT
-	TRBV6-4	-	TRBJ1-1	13	CASCTAMNTEAFF	TGTGCCAGCTGTACAGCCATGAACACTGAAGCTTTCTTT
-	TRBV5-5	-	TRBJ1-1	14	CASSLAQRNTEAFF	TGTGCCAGCAGCTTGGCACAGAGGAACACTGAAGCTTTCTTT
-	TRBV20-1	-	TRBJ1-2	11	CSMGGRYGYTF	TGCAGCATGGGGGGACGCTATGGCTACACCTTC
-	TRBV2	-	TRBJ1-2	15	CASRKGLYGDYGYTF	TGTGCCAGCAGGAAAGGGCTCTATGGGGACTATGGCTACACCTTC
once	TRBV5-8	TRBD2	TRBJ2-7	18	CASSLLLLAGLYSYEQYF	TGTGCCAGCAGCTTGTTGCTACTAGCGGGGCTTTACTCCTACGAGCAGTACTTC
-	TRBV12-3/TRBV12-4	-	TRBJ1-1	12	CASSSRWTEAFF	TGTGCCAGCAGTTCCAGGTGGACTGAAGCTTTCTTT
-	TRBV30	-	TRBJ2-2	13	CAWSVSVTGELFF	TGTGCCTGGAGTGTGAGTGTTACCGGGGAGCTGTTTTTT
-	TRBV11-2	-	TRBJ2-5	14	CASSALAGEETQYF	TGTGCCAGCAGCGCCCTGGCAGGGGAAGAGACCCAGTACTTC
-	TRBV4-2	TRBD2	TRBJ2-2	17	CASSQDGGSLDTGELFF	TGTGCCAGCAGCCAAGACGGCGGGAGTTTAGATACCGGGGAGCTGTTTTTT
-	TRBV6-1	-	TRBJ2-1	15	CASSESWGPHNEQFF	TGTGCCAGCAGTGAGAGTTGGGGGCCCCACAATGAGCAGTTCTTC
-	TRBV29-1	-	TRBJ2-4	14	CSVMDRLAKNIQYF	TGCAGCGTTATGGACAGACTAGCCAAAAACATTCAGTACTTC
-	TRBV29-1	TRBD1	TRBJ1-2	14	CSVEIQGAMGGYTF	TGCAGCGTTGAAATACAGGGGGCGATGGGGGGCTACACCTTC
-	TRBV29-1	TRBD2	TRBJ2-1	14	CSGGTSGRGNEQFF	TGCAGCGGCGGGACTAGCGGGAGGGGCAATGAGCAGTTCTTC
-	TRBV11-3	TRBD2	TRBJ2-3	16	CASSATSGYSTDTQYF	TGTGCCAGCAGCGCAACTAGCGGGTATAGCACAGATACGCAGTATTTT
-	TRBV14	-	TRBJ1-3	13	CASSQGSGNTIYF	TGTGCCAGCAGCCAGGGTTCTGGAAACACCATATATTTT
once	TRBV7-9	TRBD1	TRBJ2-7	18	CASSQGQGSVGSSYEQYF	TGTGCCAGCAGTCAAGGACAGGGAAGTGTAGGAAGCTCCTACGAGCAGTACTTC
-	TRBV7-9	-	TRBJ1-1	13	CASSLGQNTEAFF	TGTGCCAGCAGCTTGGGACAGAACACTGAAGCTTTCTTT
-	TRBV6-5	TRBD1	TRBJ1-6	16	CASSSGTAPYNSPLHF	TGTGCCAGCAGTTCAGGGACAGCCCCGTATAATTCACCCCTCCACTTT